A selection of T cell receptor beta chains follows, all from one sample in a study of identical twins. MiXCR was run by TCRdb on the 5' RACE reads, yielding one entry per CDR3 protein. Of hundreds of thousands of distinct CDR3 sequences in the sample, approximately 21% were seen once. Separately, the same data were catalogued under a study of T cells expressing NK-cell markers.

The sequencing sample was made of PBMCs. These receptors were collected from a woman between 18 and 29 years old in good health. CDR3s include the opening cysteine and the closing phenylalanine or tryptophan. A D gene is named only where the DNA matches it firmly. Only some rows state a clone size, as once, few, many or a class for expanded clones.

clone_size: NA
j_call: TRBJ2-1
d_call: NA
v_call: TRBV5-1
cdr3_nt: TGCGCCAGCAGCTTGGGGGTCCAGCACAATGAGCAGTTCTTC
cdr3_aa: CASSLGVQHNEQFF

clone_size: NA
j_call: TRBJ2-5
d_call: NA
v_call: TRBV19
cdr3_nt: TGTGCCACTAGGGGGACTACCCAAGAGACCCAGTACTTC
cdr3_aa: CATRGTTQETQYF

clone_size: once
j_call: TRBJ2-5
d_call: TRBD2
v_call: TRBV6-2/TRBV6-3
cdr3_nt: TGTGCCAGCAGTTACCCCGAGCGGGGGGAAGAGACCCAGTACTTC
cdr3_aa: CASSYPERGEETQYF

clone_size: NA
j_call: TRBJ2-3
d_call: NA
v_call: TRBV19
cdr3_nt: TGTGCCAGTTCCGACCGCGGGGCTGTCACAGATACGCAGTATTTT
cdr3_aa: CASSDRGAVTDTQYF

clone_size: few
j_call: TRBJ2-7
d_call: NA
v_call: TRBV20-1
cdr3_nt: TGCAGTGCTAGAAGGGGGACGTACTACGAGCAGTACTTC
cdr3_aa: CSARRGTYYEQYF

clone_size: few
j_call: TRBJ2-7
d_call: TRBD2
v_call: TRBV6-5
cdr3_nt: TGTGCCAGCAGTTACTCAGGGTCCGGGAGGGCCAGTACCGAGCAGTACTTC
cdr3_aa: CASSYSGSGRASTEQYF

clone_size: few
j_call: TRBJ1-6
d_call: NA
v_call: TRBV5-1
cdr3_nt: TGCGCCAGCAGCCAGGTGGGGGGCAATTCACCCCTCCACTTT
cdr3_aa: CASSQVGGNSPLHF

clone_size: many
j_call: TRBJ2-7
d_call: NA
v_call: TRBV20-1
cdr3_nt: TGCAGTGCTAGTCCCGGGATCTCCTACGAGCAGTACTTC
cdr3_aa: CSASPGISYEQYF

clone_size: NA
j_call: TRBJ2-5
d_call: NA
v_call: TRBV29-1
cdr3_nt: TGCAGCGCCCGATATCCCCAAGAGACCCAGTACTTC
cdr3_aa: CSARYPQETQYF

clone_size: few
j_call: TRBJ2-5
d_call: NA
v_call: TRBV9
cdr3_nt: TGTGCCAGCAGCGTAGAGGGCAGGGGAGATTCGGAGACCCAGTACTTC
cdr3_aa: CASSVEGRGDSETQYF

clone_size: many
j_call: TRBJ2-2
d_call: NA
v_call: TRBV5-1
cdr3_nt: TGCGCCAGCAGCTCGCTCCTACAGGGCGCTACCGGGGAGCTGTTTTTT
cdr3_aa: CASSSLLQGATGELFF

clone_size: NA
j_call: TRBJ1-1
d_call: TRBD1
v_call: TRBV20-1
cdr3_nt: TGCAGAGGACAGGGAGGGACTGAAGCTTTCTTT
cdr3_aa: CRGQGGTEAFF

clone_size: once
j_call: TRBJ2-7
d_call: NA
v_call: TRBV5-6
cdr3_nt: TGTGCCAGCAGCTTGGTGACCGGGTTCCCCTACGAGCAGTACTTC
cdr3_aa: CASSLVTGFPYEQYF

clone_size: NA
j_call: TRBJ2-1
d_call: NA
v_call: TRBV12-3/TRBV12-4
cdr3_nt: TGTGCCAGCAGCCGGACGCCTCAGGCGGAGTTCTTC
cdr3_aa: CASSRTPQAEFF

clone_size: NA
j_call: TRBJ1-3
d_call: NA
v_call: TRBV12-3/TRBV12-4
cdr3_nt: TGTGCCAGCAGTCCCCGCAACGGAAACACCATATATTTT
cdr3_aa: CASSPRNGNTIYF

clone_size: few
j_call: TRBJ1-1
d_call: NA
v_call: TRBV12-3/TRBV12-4
cdr3_nt: TGTGCCAGCAGTTTTACGGGCAGAAACACTGAAGCTTTCTTT
cdr3_aa: CASSFTGRNTEAFF

clone_size: NA
j_call: TRBJ2-6
d_call: NA
v_call: TRBV2
cdr3_nt: TGTGCCAGCAGTGAGGACTCTGGGGCCAACGTCCTGACTTTC
cdr3_aa: CASSEDSGANVLTF

clone_size: NA
j_call: TRBJ1-5
d_call: NA
v_call: TRBV20-1
cdr3_nt: TGCAGTGCTACCACGGGTGGTCAGAATCAGCCCCAGCATTTT
cdr3_aa: CSATTGGQNQPQHF

clone_size: many
j_call: TRBJ1-3
d_call: NA
v_call: TRBV29-1
cdr3_nt: TGCAGCGTGGAAAAAGACACCATATATTTT
cdr3_aa: CSVEKDTIYF

clone_size: many
j_call: TRBJ2-1
d_call: TRBD2
v_call: TRBV20-1
cdr3_nt: TGCAGTGAGCGAGGACTAGCGGGAGAATCTGAGCAGTTCTTC
cdr3_aa: CSERGLAGESEQFF

clone_size: NA
j_call: TRBJ1-1
d_call: NA
v_call: TRBV20-1
cdr3_nt: TGCAGTGCTTCCAAGGACAGCCCGAACACTGAAGCTTTCTTT
cdr3_aa: CSASKDSPNTEAFF

clone_size: NA
j_call: TRBJ1-3
d_call: NA
v_call: TRBV12-3/TRBV12-4
cdr3_nt: TGTGCCAGCAGTTTTAGTTCGTACACCATATATTTT
cdr3_aa: CASSFSSYTIYF

clone_size: NA
j_call: TRBJ2-1
d_call: NA
v_call: TRBV20-1
cdr3_nt: TGCTGTGCTAGAGATCCTGGTGTTTCTAGGGGAAGCAATGAGCAGTTCTTC
cdr3_aa: CCARDPGVSRGSNEQFF

clone_size: few
j_call: TRBJ2-1
d_call: NA
v_call: TRBV2
cdr3_nt: TGTGCCAGCAGTGGGATCGACAGGCACGACATGAATGAGCAGTTCTTC
cdr3_aa: CASSGIDRHDMNEQFF

clone_size: NA
j_call: TRBJ2-1
d_call: NA
v_call: TRBV7-2
cdr3_nt: TGTGCCAGCAACGTACGTCGGACCCAGCCGGGCGATGAGCAGTTCTTC
cdr3_aa: CASNVRRTQPGDEQFF

clone_size: NA
j_call: TRBJ2-5
d_call: NA
v_call: TRBV7-9
cdr3_nt: TGTGCCAGCAGCTTATTTACGGGGATTGAGACCCAGTACTTC
cdr3_aa: CASSLFTGIETQYF

clone_size: NA
j_call: TRBJ2-2
d_call: TRBD1
v_call: TRBV20-1
cdr3_nt: TGCAGTGCTAGACAGGGGGCAAGAACCGGGGAGCTGTTTTTT
cdr3_aa: CSARQGARTGELFF